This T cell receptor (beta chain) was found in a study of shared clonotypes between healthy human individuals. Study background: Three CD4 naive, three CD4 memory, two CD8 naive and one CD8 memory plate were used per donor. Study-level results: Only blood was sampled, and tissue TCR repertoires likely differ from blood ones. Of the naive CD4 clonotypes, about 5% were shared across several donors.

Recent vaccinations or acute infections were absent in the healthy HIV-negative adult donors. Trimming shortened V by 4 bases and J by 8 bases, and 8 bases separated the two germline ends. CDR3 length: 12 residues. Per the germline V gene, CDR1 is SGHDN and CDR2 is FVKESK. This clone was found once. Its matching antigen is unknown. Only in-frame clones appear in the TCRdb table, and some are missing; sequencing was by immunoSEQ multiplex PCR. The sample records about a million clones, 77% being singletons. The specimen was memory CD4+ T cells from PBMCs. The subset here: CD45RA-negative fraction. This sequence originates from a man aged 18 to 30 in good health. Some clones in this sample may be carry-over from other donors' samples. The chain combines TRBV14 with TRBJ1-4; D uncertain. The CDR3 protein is CASSPQREKLFF. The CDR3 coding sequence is TGTGCCAGCAGCCCCCAAAGGGAAAAACTGTTTTTT. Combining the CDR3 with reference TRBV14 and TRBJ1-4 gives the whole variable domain EAGVTQFPSHSVIEKGQTVTLRCDPISGHDNLYWYRRVMGKEIKFLLHFVKESKQDESGMPNNRFLAERTGGTYSTLKVQPAELEDSGVYFCASSPQREKLFFGSGTQLSVL.